Below, 19 T cell receptor beta chains from the same sample are listed, as sequenced in a study of blood T cell repertoires in COVID-19. Generated by immunoSEQ multiplex PCR, the TCRdb table keeps only in-frame clones and is missing some. Here the sample spans fewer than 250,000 clones, approximately 82% being singletons. What was sequenced was peripheral blood. The receptors derive from a woman in her forties or fifties with acute or convalescent COVID-19.

J is TRBJ2-1 and V is TRBV5-4; TRBD2 matches at 10 bases. Germline V gives CDR1 SGHNT, CDR2 YYREEE (reference sequence). The CDR3 spans 15 residues. The V segment lost 0 bases and the J segment 4 bases; nucleotides outside the gene matches: 1. In DNA form, the CDR3 reads TGTGCCAGCAGCTTGGCTAGCGGGAGATACAATGAGCAGTTCTTC. Its translation is CASSLASGRYNEQFF.

The chain links TRBV5-1 to TRBJ1-2; 11 nucleotides match TRBD1. This CDR3 region has 15 residues. From germline, CDR1 is SGHRS and CDR2 YFSETQ. With V trimmed by 0 bases and J by 7 bases, 5 bases remained unmatched. In DNA, the CDR3 is TGCGCCAGCAGCTTGGAAAGGACAGGGGGCGGTGGCTACACCTTC. It specifies CASSLERTGGGGYTF.

The V gene is TRBV5-1, the J gene TRBJ1-2; D gene ambiguous. This CDR3 contains 11 residues. V was trimmed by 2 bases and J by 8 bases, leaving 7 bases between them. Germline loops: CDR1 SGHRS, CDR2 YFSETQ. CDR3 in amino acids: CASSFGRGYTF. CDR3 DNA sequence: TGCGCCAGCAGCTTTGGGAGGGGCTACACCTTC.

The rearrangement links TRBV9 to TRBJ2-5, with TRBD2 matching over 14 bases. V shed 4 bases, J shed 12 bases, and the junction held 5 bases outside the gene matches. The CDR3 runs 13 residues. The germline V gene encodes CDR1 SGDLS and CDR2 YYNGEE. The CDR3, as DNA: TGTGCCAGCAGCTCGGGACTAGCGGGAGAGGAGTACTTC. Its protein product is CASSSGLAGEEYF.

The chain combines TRBV19 with TRBJ1-5; the match to TRBD1 covers 7 bases. The CDR3 has 15 residues. The germline V gene has CDR1 LNHDA and CDR2 SQIVND (reference sequence). The V gene end was trimmed by 3 bases and the J gene end by 4 bases; junction bases not matched to a gene: 6. The CDR3 DNA sequence: TGTGCCAGTAGTATTGTGAGACAGGGTAATCAGCCCCAGCATTTT. Residues: CASSIVRQGNQPQHF.

The genes are TRBV2 and TRBJ2-5, with D perhaps matching TRBD1 (6 bases). The germline V and J ends were trimmed by 2 bases and 5 bases, with 12 bases remaining between them. Germline CDR1 SNHLY, CDR2 FYNNEI. The CDR3 contains 14 residues. CDR3 DNA sequence: TGTGCCAGCAGTGAATCGGGACAATTGGAGACCCAGTACTTC. It translates to CASSESGQLETQYF.

This sequence joins TRBV29-1 and TRBJ1-2; tentatively, D is TRBD1 (6 bases). This CDR3 is built from 15 residues. Trimming stripped 3 bases from V and 2 bases from J, with 16 bases between. Per germline, CDR1 SQVTM and CDR2 ANQGSEA. The CDR3 protein is CSVETFQDSNYGYTF. The CDR3 nucleotides are TGCAGCGTTGAGACGTTCCAGGACAGCAACTATGGCTACACCTTC. Drawing the rest from reference TRBV29-1 and TRBJ1-2, the complete variable domain is SAVISQKPSRDICQRGTSLTIQCQVDSQVTMMFWYRQQPGQSLTLIATANQGSEATYESGFVIDKFPISRPNLTFSTLTVSNMSPEDSSIYLCSVETFQDSNYGYTFGSGTRLTVV.

The chain has TRBV27 and TRBJ1-2; no definite D call. Germline values: CDR1 MNHEY, CDR2 SMNVEV (reference sequence). V shed 2 bases and J shed 5 bases, with 12 bases lying between them. The CDR3 has 14 residues. CDR3 loop: CASSLKGGQYGYTF. The CDR3 nucleotides read TGTGCCAGCAGTTTAAAGGGAGGTCAGTATGGCTACACCTTC.

The chain carries TRBV2 and TRBJ2-1; 14 positions agree with TRBD2. The CDR3 has 18 residues. Germline V gives CDR1 SNHLY, CDR2 FYNNEI. Germline trimming cut 6 bases from V and 4 bases from J; bases unmatched to any gene: 11. The CDR3 reads CASRGGLAGELRYNEQFF. DNA for the CDR3: TGTGCCAGCAGAGGGGGACTAGCGGGAGAACTGAGGTACAATGAGCAGTTCTTC.

This clone has a single count. The J gene is TRBJ2-1, the V gene TRBV7-3; 8 nucleotides line up with TRBD1. CDR3 size: 15 residues. Germline V gene lookup returns CDR1 SGHTA and CDR2 FQGTGA. The trim removed 4 bases at V and 4 bases at J, leaving 6 bases unmatched. This chain's CDR3 is CASSYGTGPYNEQFF. In DNA form, the CDR3 reads TGTGCCAGCAGCTACGGGACAGGACCATACAATGAGCAGTTCTTC.

This clone was seen once. The chain recombines TRBV11-2 with TRBJ2-7; no firm D call. This CDR3 spans 13 amino acids. V was pared by 0 bases and J by 3 bases, with 6 bases between. The germline V gene encodes CDR1 SGHAT and CDR2 FQNNGV. CDR3 in amino acids: CASSLDTVYEQYF. In DNA, the CDR3 is TGTGCCAGCAGCTTAGATACGGTCTACGAGCAGTACTTC.

J is TRBJ1-2 and V is TRBV7-2, with D possibly being TRBD1 (5 bases). V lost 5 bases and J lost 8, with 15 bases in between. Per the germline V gene, CDR1 is SGHTA and CDR2 is FQGNSA. The CDR3 has 13 amino acids. DNA of the CDR3: TGTGCCAGCAGCCCCTTCGGGGCGGGGGGCTACACCTTC. This gives the protein CASSPFGAGGYTF.

V and J are TRBV29-1 and TRBJ2-5; 7 bases are shared with TRBD1. The V and J ends lost 7 bases and 5 bases, in that order; junction bases with no gene match: 7. The V gene's germline CDR1 is SQVTM and CDR2 ANQGSEA. CDR3 length: 12 residues. CDR3 region: CSGETGTETQYF. The DNA for the CDR3 is TGCAGCGGTGAGACAGGGACGGAGACCCAGTACTTC.

The gene calls are TRBV5-4 and TRBJ1-1; 7 nucleotides agree with TRBD1. CDR1 and CDR2 from the germline V gene are SGHNT and YYREEE (reference sequence). With V trimmed by 0 bases and J by 5 bases, 10 bases remained unmatched. The CDR3 sequence is 16 residues long. Written as DNA, the CDR3 is TGTGCCAGCAGCTTGGATCAGCTAGCCAGGGGGACTGAAGCTTTCTTT. Residues: CASSLDQLARGTEAFF.

This clone was seen once. J is TRBJ1-1 and V is TRBV14; a possible D gene is TRBD1 (6 bases). The V gene's germline CDR1 is SGHDN and CDR2 FVKESK. The CDR3 sequence is 17 residues long. V was pared by 0 bases and J by 3 bases, with 17 bases between. The chain's CDR3 is CASSQDRSGVWDTEAFF. The CDR3 DNA is TGTGCCAGCAGCCAAGATCGTTCAGGGGTGTGGGACACTGAAGCTTTCTTT.

CDR3 amino acids: CASRLAGGEQYF. Here the CDR3 DNA reads TGTGCCAGCAGACTAGCGGGAGGCGAGCAGTACTTC. The J gene is TRBJ2-7, the V gene TRBV2; 12 bases agree with TRBD2. This CDR3 contains 12 residues. From germline, CDR1 is SNHLY and CDR2 FYNNEI. V trimming: 6 bases; J trimming: 6 bases; junction bases outside the gene matches: 0.

This clone has more than one count but fewer than ten. The CDR3 region has the DNA TGTGCCAGCAGCCGGGGGGAGGGGTTGAACACTGAAGCTTTCTTT. It specifies CASSRGEGLNTEAFF. The chain recombines TRBV4-2 with TRBJ1-1; a possible D gene is TRBD1 (5 bases). The V end was cut by 4 bases, the J end by 0 bases, with 12 bases between. Germline lookup yields CDR1 LGHNA and CDR2 YNFKEQ. The CDR3 contains 15 residues.

This clone was picked up one time. This rearrangement joins TRBV24-1 to TRBJ2-2; D uncertain. This CDR3 has 14 residues. Trimming removed 4 bases at V and 1 base at J, with 6 bases between. Germline V lookup: CDR1 KGHDR, CDR2 SFDVKD. CDR3 protein: CATSERGNTGELFF. As DNA, the CDR3 is TGTGCCACCAGTGAACGCGGGAACACCGGGGAGCTGTTTTTT.

The CDR3 coding sequence is TGCGCCAGCAGTCCCGGGACTAGCGGGAGAGAATGGGGAGGGGAGACCCAGTACTTC. Its translation is CASSPGTSGREWGGETQYF. J is TRBJ2-5 and V is TRBV10-1; the match to TRBD2 covers 14 bases. The length of the CDR3 is 19 residues. Germline lookup yields CDR1 WNHNN and CDR2 SYGVQD (reference sequence). V shed 5 bases and J 5 bases; nucleotides not matched to a gene: 16.